Detailed here is one T cell receptor beta chain. Study processing details: Quantification of nucleated cells was approximated via reference gene primer amplification. Some clones are missing from TCRdb's copy, which holds only in-frame ones; the method was immunoSEQ multiplex PCR. For V, J and clone size, that table is used; D and trimming come from the DNA. In the table there are more than 200,000 clones, approximately 83% of which are singletons. Germline V gives CDR1 MDHEN, CDR2 SYDVKM. Trimming shortened V by 6 bases and J by 6 bases, and 14 bases separated the two germline ends. There are 13 residues in the CDR3. This entry is derived from a study of blood T cell repertoires in COVID-19. For the study at large: Specimens from acute and convalescent COVID-19 originated in the United States, Italy and Spain. T cells, B-cell-depleted T cells, or PBMCs provided the cDNA or gDNA that served as material.

This chain joins TRBV28 and TRBJ1-2; possible D gene TRBD1, 5 bases. The receptor comes from a woman aged 40 to 55 with active or convalescent COVID-19. The specimen sequenced was peripheral blood. CDR3 DNA sequence: TGTGCCAGCAGCTCCGGGCAGGGAAATGGCTACACCTTC. Translation: CASSSGQGNGYTF.